This T cell receptor beta chain was documented in a study of control samples from healthy donors and cancer patients. The table came from immunoSEQ multiplex PCR; TCRdb's copy has only in-frame clones and leaves some out. This table holds tens of thousands of clones, 84% found once. The clonotype comes from a man aged 50 or older in good health. The specimen was blood.

The CDR3 DNA reads TGCAGCGTTGGGACAGGGGTCAATTCACCCCTCCACTTT. This codes for CSVGTGVNSPLHF. The rearrangement joins TRBV29-1 to TRBJ1-6; 9 bases are shared with TRBD1. CDR1 is SQVTM and CDR2 is ANQGSEA in the germline V gene. With V trimmed by 4 bases and J by 7 bases, 2 bases remained unmatched. The CDR3 has 13 residues.